This section outlines one TCR beta chain sequence together with its context. This record belongs to a study of blood T cell repertoires in COVID-19. The overall study: PBMCs, B-cell-depleted T cells, or T cells were the source of the cDNA or gDNA that made up the material.

Original handling: Amplification of reference gene primers was used by the study to estimate nucleated cell counts. Data came from immunoSEQ multiplex PCR; TCRdb stores just in-frame clones and leaves some out. V, J and clone size are taken as reported in that table, and D and trimming were inferred from the DNA itself. The data contain 450,000 to 500,000 clones, about nine tenths of them seen just once; the ten biggest clones take up approximately 8%. Membership in each cohort depended on participant-reported clinical history. Donors in Cohort 3 counted as recovered after two negative PCRs, clearance, or symptom resolution. The ends were cut back, 2 bases at V and 14 bases at J, with 13 bases in the middle. The germline V gene encodes CDR1 LGHDT and CDR2 YNNKEL (reference sequence). The CDR3 sequence is 13 residues long.

The chain employs TRBV3-1 (or the pseudogene TRBV3-2) and TRBJ1-6; D remains ambiguous. Specimen: PBMCs or T cells enriched from blood (not recorded which). This TCR derives from a woman aged 55-69 years who had recovered from COVID-19. CDR3 residues: CASSQLGGRALHF. CDR3 DNA sequence: TGTGCCAGCAGCCAACTCGGCGGCCGGGCCCTCCACTTT.